These T cell receptor beta chains were read from a single sample in a study of patients and donors after allogeneic stem cell transplantation. In TCRdb, the RT-PCR reads were re-called with MiXCR into one record per CDR3 protein. The table lists some 87,000 distinct CDR3 sequences, 40% to 60% of them singletons. The source material was blood, either unsorted or a sorted T cell fraction (not recorded which). All receptors derive from a human donor who was either an allogeneic HSCT recipient or a stem cell or donor lymphocyte infusion donor (not recorded which). It is not recorded whose cells these are; they may come from a transplant donor. Both conserved end residues are part of each CDR3. Fields, in order: clone size, D gene, J gene, V gene, CDR3 DNA, CDR3 protein. A D gene is named only where the DNA matches it firmly. Only part of the rows carry a size: once, few, many, or a class if the clone is expanded.

. . TRBJ2-1 TRBV27 TGTGCCAGCAGTCGGGGCCAACTCAATGAGCAGTTCTTC CASSRGQLNEQFF
. TRBD1 TRBJ1-1 TRBV10-3 TGTGCCATCAGTCCAGGGACAGGGCTCGGCACTGAAGCTTTCTTT CAISPGTGLGTEAFF
. . TRBJ1-3 TRBV12-5 TGTGCTAGTGGTTTTTGGGGAAACACCATATATTTT CASGFWGNTIYF
. TRBD1 TRBJ1-4 TRBV4-3 TGCGCCAGCAGCCAAGAGCAGGGGGCGCTTGAAAAACTGTTTTTT CASSQEQGALEKLFF
few . TRBJ1-1 TRBV4-3 TGCGCCAGCAGCCAAGAATTTGACAGGTTGAACACTGAAGCTTTCTTT CASSQEFDRLNTEAFF
. . TRBJ1-1 TRBV3-1 TGTGCCAGCAGCCAAGCTGCGAACACTGAAGCTTTCTTT CASSQAANTEAFF
few . TRBJ1-1 TRBV12-3/TRBV12-4 TGTGCCAGCAGTGGGGGACCGGCGAACACTGAAGCTTTCTTT CASSGGPANTEAFF
. . TRBJ1-1 TRBV4-3 TGCGCCAGCAGCCAAGATATGGGCAGTTTGAACACTGAAGCTTTCTTT CASSQDMGSLNTEAFF
. TRBD2 TRBJ2-7 TRBV28 TGTGCCAGCAGCCCGCTAGCGGGAGTATCCGAGCAGTACTTC CASSPLAGVSEQYF
few TRBD1 TRBJ1-1 TRBV5-1 TGCGCCAGCAGCTTGCACTACAACAGGGGTTTGAACACTGAAGCTTTCTTT CASSLHYNRGLNTEAFF
few . TRBJ2-3 TRBV14 TGTGCCAGCAGCCAAGGTGAAGGTCGCACAGATACGCAGTATTTT CASSQGEGRTDTQYF
. . TRBJ1-2 TRBV29-1 TGCAGCGTTGCAGGGGCGTTGGCTGGCTACACCTTC CSVAGALAGYTF
. . TRBJ2-7 TRBV10-3 TGTGCCATCAGTGAGTCGCCAGGGGTATACGAGCAGTACTTC CAISESPGVYEQYF
. . TRBJ1-1 TRBV4-3 TGCGCCAGCAGCCACAACAGCAACACTGAAGCTTTCTTT CASSHNSNTEAFF
. . TRBJ1-2 TRBV12-3/TRBV12-4 TGTGCCAGCGTTCCTTGGGGTTTCTATGGCTACACCTTC CASVPWGFYGYTF
. TRBD1 TRBJ1-1 TRBV11-2 TGTGCCAGCAGCACGAGGGGACAGAGGACCCTGAACACTGAAGCTTTCTTT CASSTRGQRTLNTEAFF
few . TRBJ1-6 TRBV9 TGTGCCAGCAGCCCGCAGGGTACGGGTAATTCACCCCTCCACTTT CASSPQGTGNSPLHF
few . TRBJ1-1 TRBV4-3 TGCGCCAGCAGCCAGGGATCCACCACTGAAGCTTTCTTT CASSQGSTTEAFF
. . TRBJ1-3 TRBV7-9 TGTGCCAGCAGCTTAGAGGGCCGTTTTAACACCATATATTTT CASSLEGRFNTIYF
. TRBD1 TRBJ2-7 TRBV4-3 TGCGCCAGCAGCCAAGTTACAGGGGGGTACGAGCAGTACTTC CASSQVTGGYEQYF
. . TRBJ1-5 TRBV28 TGTGCCAGCAGCCTTCGGGACCGACCAAAGCCCCAGCATTTT CASSLRDRPKPQHF
. . TRBJ2-7 TRBV5-1 TGCGCCAGCAGCTGGGACCTCTCCTACGAGCAGTACTTC CASSWDLSYEQYF
. . TRBJ1-5 TRBV12-3/TRBV12-4 TGTGCCAGCAGTTTAACTCAGCCCCAGCATTTT CASSLTQPQHF
. . TRBJ1-5 TRBV12-3/TRBV12-4 TGTGCCAGCAGTTTAGATAGCTGGAGGGGCGATCAGCCCCAGCATTTT CASSLDSWRGDQPQHF
. . TRBJ1-1 TRBV6-4 TGTGCCAGCAGTGACTCGACAGGAGGGAACACTGAAGCTTTCTTT CASSDSTGGNTEAFF
few TRBD1 TRBJ1-4 TRBV7-2 TGTGCCAGCAGCTTAGACGGGGACAGGGGAAATGAAAAACTGTTTTTT CASSLDGDRGNEKLFF
. TRBD1 TRBJ1-5 TRBV25-1 TGTGCCAGCAGTCCAGCCGGGACAGGGCACAATCAGCCCCAGCATTTT CASSPAGTGHNQPQHF
few . TRBJ1-1 TRBV7-3 TGTGCCAGCAGCTTAGTAGAGGGGAACACTGAAGCTTTCTTT CASSLVEGNTEAFF
. . TRBJ2-5 TRBV21-1 TGTGCCAGCAGCAAGGTTCCCAGTCAAGAGACCCAGTACTTC CASSKVPSQETQYF
. TRBD1 TRBJ2-1 TRBV12-3/TRBV12-4 TGTGCCAGCAGTTTCCCGGGACAGAGCTCCTACAATGAGCAGTTCTTC CASSFPGQSSYNEQFF
. . TRBJ1-5 TRBV6-2/TRBV6-3 TGTGCCAGCGCCCGGGACATTAGCAATCAGCCCCAGCATTTT CASARDISNQPQHF
few . TRBJ2-7 TRBV24-1 TGTGCCACCAGTGATTGGCCTGAGGGGAGCTCCTACGAGCAGTACTTC CATSDWPEGSSYEQYF
. . TRBJ1-1 TRBV25-1 TGTGCCAGTGCCCGGTCCCAGGGTTACACTGAAGCTTTCTTT CASARSQGYTEAFF
few . TRBJ1-1 TRBV12-3/TRBV12-4 TGTGCCAGCAGTTTAGCGCTAAGGGACCCAAAACCGAACACTGAAGCTTTCTTT CASSLALRDPKPNTEAFF
once . TRBJ1-2 TRBV6-5 TGTGCCAGCAGTGTGGAAGGGACCACGCAATATGGCTACACCTTC CASSVEGTTQYGYTF
. TRBD1 TRBJ1-2 TRBV28 TGTGCCAGCAGTTTACAGGGGGTTTATGGCTACACCTTC CASSLQGVYGYTF
few . TRBJ1-1 TRBV5-1 TGCGCCAGCAGCAGAACTCCCGGGACACGGAACACTGAAGCTTTCTTT CASSRTPGTRNTEAFF
. TRBD1 TRBJ1-4 TRBV19 TGTGCCAGTAGTGGGACAGGGCTTTCTTGGAATGAAAAACTGTTTTTT CASSGTGLSWNEKLFF
few . TRBJ1-1 TRBV9 TGTGCCAGCAGCGTAGGGTCATCCGGAGGCACTGAAGCTTTCTTT CASSVGSSGGTEAFF
. . TRBJ2-2 TRBV28 TGTGCCACCACAAGTCGGGCGGGCGGGGAGCTGTTTTTT CATTSRAGGELFF
. TRBD1 TRBJ1-4 TRBV20-1 TGCAGTGCTGGGGCCGGGACAGCTTCTAATGAAAAACTGTTTTTT CSAGAGTASNEKLFF
. . TRBJ2-5 TRBV12-3/TRBV12-4 TGTGCCAGCAGTTTTAGCAAGACCCAGTACTTC CASSFSKTQYF
. TRBD1 TRBJ2-2 TRBV12-3/TRBV12-4 TGTGCCAGCAGAACCGGGACAGGGTCGGCCGGGGAGCTGTTTTTT CASRTGTGSAGELFF
. . TRBJ2-1 TRBV20-1 TGCAGTGCAAGGGGGGGGGCCCCCTACAATGAGCAGTTCTTC CSARGGAPYNEQFF
. TRBD1 TRBJ1-1 TRBV18 TGTGCCAGCACGACCGGGACAGGGGATGGCACTGAAGCTTTCTTT CASTTGTGDGTEAFF
few . TRBJ2-3 TRBV7-8 TGTGCCAGCAGCTTAGTTAGCCGCAAGACAGATACGCAGTATTTT CASSLVSRKTDTQYF
. . TRBJ1-5 TRBV28 TGTGCCAGCACAGCAGCGGGCAATCAGCCCCAGCATTTT CASTAAGNQPQHF
. . TRBJ2-1 TRBV6-6 TGTGCCAGCAGTCCCCAGGGAAGCACCTACAATGAGCAGTTCTTC CASSPQGSTYNEQFF
few . TRBJ1-3 TRBV28 TGTGCCAGCACACGGACGGCGAACTCTGGAAACACCATATATTTT CASTRTANSGNTIYF
. . TRBJ1-3 TRBV5-1 TGCGCCAGCAGCGGCCAGGGTCGGTCTGGAAACACCATATATTTT CASSGQGRSGNTIYF
. . TRBJ1-6 TRBV9 TGTGCCAGCAGCGTAGGCCTCGGGGGAATCGGTTCACCCCTCCACTTT CASSVGLGGIGSPLHF
. . TRBJ2-6 TRBV28 TGTGCCAGCAGGGGGTTGTCTGGGGCCAACGTCCTGACTTTC CASRGLSGANVLTF
. . TRBJ1-5 TRBV12-3/TRBV12-4 TGTGCCAGCAGTTTCGGCAGGGCCCAGCCCCAGCATTTT CASSFGRAQPQHF
. . TRBJ2-5 TRBV27 TGTGCCAGCAGTTTACGGGACTTCCGAGAGACCCAGTACTTC CASSLRDFRETQYF
. TRBD2 TRBJ2-7 TRBV27 TGTGCCAGCAGTTTAGCGCGGGAGGCTGACGAGCAGTACTTC CASSLAREADEQYF
once TRBD2 TRBJ2-5 TRBV9 TGTGCCAGCAGCGCTCCGGGACTAGCGGGTGAGGAGACCCAGTACTTC CASSAPGLAGEETQYF
. . TRBJ1-2 TRBV7-2 TGTGCCAGCAGCTTAGGAAGGGAAACCAACTATGGCTACACCTTC CASSLGRETNYGYTF
. . TRBJ2-5 TRBV28 TGTGCCAGCAGTTTAATCAGGGAGACTCAAGAGACCCAGTACTTC CASSLIRETQETQYF
. . TRBJ2-3 TRBV11-1 TGTGCCAGCAGCTTAAGGTCAGGCAGGGGATCAGATACGCAGTATTTT CASSLRSGRGSDTQYF
. . TRBJ2-3 TRBV12-3/TRBV12-4 TGTGCCAGCAGTTTAAGAGACACAGATACGCAGTATTTT CASSLRDTDTQYF